The clone carrying this TCR beta chain was seen a single time. Its antigen is still unknown. These data come from a study of immune cell composition in non-small cell lung cancer. About the research overall: Most cases were lung adenocarcinoma or squamous cell carcinoma. General study findings and limits: About 75% of squamous and 30% to 40% of adenocarcinoma cases had tumour-associated clones >0.5%. In adenocarcinoma, maximal tumour-associated clone frequency tracked TIL tumour reactivity.

TCRdb keeps only in-frame clones here, not all; method: immunoSEQ multiplex PCR. The sample lists some 2,600 clones; 81% were seen once. Template was genomic DNA from frozen, unsorted single-cell suspensions. V lost 0 bases and J lost 0, with 9 bases in between. CDR1 is MNHEY, CDR2 SVGAGI, per germline. The CDR3 extends over 15 amino acids. This clonotype was sampled from a human donor with non-small cell lung cancer. The sample taken for sequencing was lung tumor tissue. V gene TRBV6-5 combines with J gene TRBJ2-7; D not certain. The DNA of the CDR3 is TGTGCCAGCAGTTACTCGGTAGACAACTCCTACGAGCAGTACTTC. Amino acid sequence: CASSYSVDNSYEQYF.